What follows describes a single TCR beta chain. The data stem from a study of shared T cell receptors in the human thymus. Trimming took 7 bases from V and 1 from J, leaving 16 bases between them. Germline V gene lookup returns CDR1 SQVTM and CDR2 ANQGSEA. The CDR3 extends over 15 amino acids. Clones were sequenced by immunoSEQ multiplex PCR, and TCRdb holds only the in-frame ones, with some missing. The profile shows about 500,000 clones, around three quarters of them singletons. These data also formed part of another study, on human thymus T cells. As that report states: Among thymic and blood repertoires, usage of V and J genes appeared biased.

The specimen was thymocytes. The receptor's source is a boy less than two years old with a congenital heart defect. The chain uses TRBV29-1 and TRBJ2-2; D uncertain. The CDR3 here is CSAGRLVENTGELFF. As DNA, the CDR3 is TGCAGCGCCGGCAGGTTGGTGGAGAACACCGGGGAGCTGTTTTTT.